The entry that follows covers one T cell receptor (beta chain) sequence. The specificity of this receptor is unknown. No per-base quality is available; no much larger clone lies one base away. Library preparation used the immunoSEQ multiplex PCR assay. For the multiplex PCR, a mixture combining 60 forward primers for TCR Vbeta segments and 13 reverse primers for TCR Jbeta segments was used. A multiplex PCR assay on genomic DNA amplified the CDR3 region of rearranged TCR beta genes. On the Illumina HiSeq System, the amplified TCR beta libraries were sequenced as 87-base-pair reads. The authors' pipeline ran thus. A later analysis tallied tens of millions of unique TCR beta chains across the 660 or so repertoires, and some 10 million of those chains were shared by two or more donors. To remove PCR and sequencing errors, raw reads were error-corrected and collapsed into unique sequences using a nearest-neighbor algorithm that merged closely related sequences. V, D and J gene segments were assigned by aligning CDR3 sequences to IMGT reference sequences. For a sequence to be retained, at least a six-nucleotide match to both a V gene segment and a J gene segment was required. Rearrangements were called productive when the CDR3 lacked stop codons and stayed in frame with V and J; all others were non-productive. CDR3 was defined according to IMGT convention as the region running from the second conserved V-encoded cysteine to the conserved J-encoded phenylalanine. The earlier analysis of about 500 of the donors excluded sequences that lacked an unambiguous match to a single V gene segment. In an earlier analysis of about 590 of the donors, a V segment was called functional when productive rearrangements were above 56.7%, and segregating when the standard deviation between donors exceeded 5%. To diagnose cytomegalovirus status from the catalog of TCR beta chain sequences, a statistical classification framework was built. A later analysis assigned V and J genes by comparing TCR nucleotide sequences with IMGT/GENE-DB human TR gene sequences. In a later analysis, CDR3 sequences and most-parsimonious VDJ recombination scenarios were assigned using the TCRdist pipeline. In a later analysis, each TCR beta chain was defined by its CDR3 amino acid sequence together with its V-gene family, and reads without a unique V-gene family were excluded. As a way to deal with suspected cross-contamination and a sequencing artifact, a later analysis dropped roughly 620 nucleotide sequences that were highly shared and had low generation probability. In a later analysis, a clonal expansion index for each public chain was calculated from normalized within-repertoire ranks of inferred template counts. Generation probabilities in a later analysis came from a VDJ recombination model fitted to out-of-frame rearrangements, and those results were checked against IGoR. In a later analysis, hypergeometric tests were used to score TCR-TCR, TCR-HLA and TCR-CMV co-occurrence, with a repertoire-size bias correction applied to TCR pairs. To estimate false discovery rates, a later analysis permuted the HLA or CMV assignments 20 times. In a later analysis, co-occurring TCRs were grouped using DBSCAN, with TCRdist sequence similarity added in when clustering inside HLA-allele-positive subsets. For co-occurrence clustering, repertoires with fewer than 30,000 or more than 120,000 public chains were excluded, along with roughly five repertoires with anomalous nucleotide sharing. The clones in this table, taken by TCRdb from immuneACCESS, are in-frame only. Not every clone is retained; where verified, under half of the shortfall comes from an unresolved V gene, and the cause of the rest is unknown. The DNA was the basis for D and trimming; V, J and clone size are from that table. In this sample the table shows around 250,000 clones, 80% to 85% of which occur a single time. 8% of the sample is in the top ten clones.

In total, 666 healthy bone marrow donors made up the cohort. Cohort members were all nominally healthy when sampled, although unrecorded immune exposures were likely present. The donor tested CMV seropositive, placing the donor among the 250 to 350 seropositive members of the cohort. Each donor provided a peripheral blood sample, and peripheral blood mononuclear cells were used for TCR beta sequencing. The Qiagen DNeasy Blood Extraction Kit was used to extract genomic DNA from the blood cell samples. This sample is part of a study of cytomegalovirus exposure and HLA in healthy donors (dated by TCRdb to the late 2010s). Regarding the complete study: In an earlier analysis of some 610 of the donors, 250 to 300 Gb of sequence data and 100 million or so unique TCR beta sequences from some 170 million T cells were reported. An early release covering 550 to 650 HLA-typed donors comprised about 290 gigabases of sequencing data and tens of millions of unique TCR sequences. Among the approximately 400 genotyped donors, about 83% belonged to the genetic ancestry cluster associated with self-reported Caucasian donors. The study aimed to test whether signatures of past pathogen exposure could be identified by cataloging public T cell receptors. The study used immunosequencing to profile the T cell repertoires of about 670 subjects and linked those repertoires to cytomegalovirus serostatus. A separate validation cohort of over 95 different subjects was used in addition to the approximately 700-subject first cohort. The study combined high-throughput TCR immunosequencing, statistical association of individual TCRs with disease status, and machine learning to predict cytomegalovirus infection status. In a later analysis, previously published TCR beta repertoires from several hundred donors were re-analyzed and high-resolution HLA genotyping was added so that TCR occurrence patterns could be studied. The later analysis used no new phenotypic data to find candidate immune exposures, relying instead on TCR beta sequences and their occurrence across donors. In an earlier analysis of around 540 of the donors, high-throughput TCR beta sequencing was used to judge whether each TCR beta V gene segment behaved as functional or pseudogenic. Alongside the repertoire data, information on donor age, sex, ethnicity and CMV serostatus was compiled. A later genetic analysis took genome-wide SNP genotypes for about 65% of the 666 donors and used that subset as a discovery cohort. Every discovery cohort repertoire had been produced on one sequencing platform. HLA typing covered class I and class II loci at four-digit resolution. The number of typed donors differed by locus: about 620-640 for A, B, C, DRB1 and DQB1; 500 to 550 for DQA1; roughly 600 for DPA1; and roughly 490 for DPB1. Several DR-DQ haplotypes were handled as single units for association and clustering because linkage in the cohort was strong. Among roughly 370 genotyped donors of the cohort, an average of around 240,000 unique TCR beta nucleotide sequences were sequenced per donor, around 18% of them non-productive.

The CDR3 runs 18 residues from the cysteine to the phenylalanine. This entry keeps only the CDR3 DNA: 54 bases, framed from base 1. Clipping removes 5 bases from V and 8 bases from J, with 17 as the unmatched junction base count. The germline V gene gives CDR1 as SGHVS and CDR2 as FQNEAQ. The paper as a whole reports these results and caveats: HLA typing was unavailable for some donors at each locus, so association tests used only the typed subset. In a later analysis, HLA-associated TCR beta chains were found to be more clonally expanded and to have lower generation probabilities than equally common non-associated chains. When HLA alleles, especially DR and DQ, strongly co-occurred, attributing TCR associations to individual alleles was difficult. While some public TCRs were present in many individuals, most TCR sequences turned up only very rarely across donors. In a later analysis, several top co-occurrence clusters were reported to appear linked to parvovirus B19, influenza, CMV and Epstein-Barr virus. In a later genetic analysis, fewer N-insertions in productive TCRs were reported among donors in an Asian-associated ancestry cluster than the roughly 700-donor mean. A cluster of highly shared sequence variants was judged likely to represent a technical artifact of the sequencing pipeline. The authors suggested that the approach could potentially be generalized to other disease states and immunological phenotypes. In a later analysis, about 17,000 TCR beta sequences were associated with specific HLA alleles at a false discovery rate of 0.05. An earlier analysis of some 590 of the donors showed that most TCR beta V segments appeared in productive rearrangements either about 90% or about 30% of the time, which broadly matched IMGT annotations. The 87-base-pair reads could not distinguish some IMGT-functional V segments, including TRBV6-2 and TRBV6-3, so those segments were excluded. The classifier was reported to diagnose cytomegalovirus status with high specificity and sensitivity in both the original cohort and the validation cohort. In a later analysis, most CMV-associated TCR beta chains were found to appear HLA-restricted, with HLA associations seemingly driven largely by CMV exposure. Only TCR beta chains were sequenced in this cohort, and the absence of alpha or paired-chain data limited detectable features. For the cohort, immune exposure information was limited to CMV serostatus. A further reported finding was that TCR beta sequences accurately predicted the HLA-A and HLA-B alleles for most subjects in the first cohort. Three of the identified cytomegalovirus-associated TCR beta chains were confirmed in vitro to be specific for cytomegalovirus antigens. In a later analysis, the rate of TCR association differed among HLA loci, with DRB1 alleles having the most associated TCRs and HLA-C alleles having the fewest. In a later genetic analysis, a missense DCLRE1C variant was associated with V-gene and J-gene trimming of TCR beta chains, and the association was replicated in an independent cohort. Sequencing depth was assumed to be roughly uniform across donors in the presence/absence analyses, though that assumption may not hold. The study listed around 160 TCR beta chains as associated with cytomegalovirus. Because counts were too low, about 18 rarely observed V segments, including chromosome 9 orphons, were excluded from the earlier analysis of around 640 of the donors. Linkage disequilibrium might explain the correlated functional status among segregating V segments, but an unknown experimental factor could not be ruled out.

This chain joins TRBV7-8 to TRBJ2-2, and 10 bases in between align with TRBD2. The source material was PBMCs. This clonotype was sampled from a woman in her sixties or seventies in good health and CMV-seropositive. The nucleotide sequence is TGTGCCAGCAGCCTACTGGATGGGCTAGCGGGAGCTTTAGGGGAGCTGTTTTTT. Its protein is CASSLLDGLAGALGELFF.